These T cell receptor beta chains were read from a single sample in a study of blood T cell repertoires in COVID-19. The protocol was immunoSEQ multiplex PCR, while the TCRdb copy is restricted to in-frame clones and leaves out a portion. Seen here are about 150,000 clones, about 89% observed once, and the top ten hold about 6.5%. Source material: peripheral blood. The receptors were sampled from a man older than 75 with acute or convalescent COVID-19. The CDR3 runs from the conserved cysteine through the conserved F or W. A D gene is named only where the DNA matches it firmly. Size is omitted from some rows. Given values are once, few, many or a class for expanded clones.

J,size,V,D,CDR3,DNA
TRBJ2-3,NA,TRBV7-9,TRBD2,CASLASGGTDTQYF,TGTGCCAGCCTGGCTAGCGGGGGCACAGATACGCAGTATTTT
TRBJ1-2,few,TRBV11-2,NA,CASSLASYPGDGYTF,TGTGCCAGCAGCTTAGCAAGCTACCCCGGAGATGGCTACACCTTC
TRBJ2-7,NA,TRBV6-5,NA,CASSFGPAYEQYF,TGTGCCAGCAGTTTTGGGCCTGCCTACGAGCAGTACTTC
TRBJ2-7,NA,TRBV29-1,NA,CSVVVSYEQYF,TGCAGCGTTGTAGTGTCCTACGAGCAGTACTTC
TRBJ1-1,NA,TRBV2,NA,CASRPEVNTEAFF,TGTGCCAGCAGGCCAGAGGTGAACACTGAAGCTTTCTTT
TRBJ2-5,NA,TRBV28,TRBD2,CASSLRGGWVTQYF,TGTGCCAGCAGTTTACGGGGGGGTTGGGTGACCCAGTACTTC
TRBJ2-4,NA,TRBV23-1,NA,CASSQSRGLAKNIQYF,TGCGCCAGCAGTCAATCCAGGGGATTAGCCAAAAACATTCAGTACTTC
TRBJ2-1,NA,TRBV5-1,TRBD2,CASSWTSGNIGSYNEQFF,TGCGCCAGCAGCTGGACTAGCGGGAATATAGGCTCCTACAATGAGCAGTTCTTC
TRBJ1-6,NA,TRBV11-2,TRBD1,CASSFHRGGNSPLHF,TGTGCCAGCAGCTTTCACAGGGGGGGTAATTCACCCCTCCACTTT
TRBJ2-5,many,TRBV7-6,TRBD2,CASSDWTSGGPRETQYF,TGTGCCAGCAGCGATTGGACTAGCGGGGGTCCGCGGGAGACCCAGTACTTC
TRBJ2-3,NA,TRBV30,NA,CAWSYLGVQYF,TGTGCCTGGAGTTACCTAGGAGTGCAGTATTTT
TRBJ1-5,NA,TRBV28,NA,CASSQNQPQHF,TGTGCCAGCAGTCAAAATCAGCCCCAGCATTTT
TRBJ1-1,NA,TRBV19,NA,CASGQQMNTEAFF,TGTGCCAGTGGACAGCAAATGAACACTGAAGCTTTCTTT
TRBJ1-1,few,TRBV7-3,NA,CASSLIKNTEAFF,TGTGCCAGCAGCTTAATCAAAAACACTGAAGCTTTCTTT
TRBJ1-2,NA,TRBV2,NA,CASKAGKDYGYTF,TGTGCCAGCAAGGCAGGGAAAGACTATGGCTACACCTTC
TRBJ2-2,NA,TRBV9,NA,CASSSSVNTGELFF,TGTGCCAGCAGCTCTTCAGTGAACACCGGGGAGCTGTTTTTT
TRBJ2-1,NA,TRBV9,TRBD1,CASSVRGTVTGNEQFF,TGTGCCAGCAGCGTTAGGGGGACAGTCACTGGGAATGAGCAGTTCTTC
TRBJ1-1,NA,TRBV29-1,NA,CSVERGGSKNTEAFF,TGCAGCGTTGAAAGGGGAGGCAGTAAGAACACTGAAGCTTTCTTT
TRBJ2-3,once,TRBV3-1/TRBV3-2,TRBD1,CASSPSQGTATDTQYF,TGTGCCAGCAGCCCGTCACAGGGGACAGCCACAGATACGCAGTATTTT
TRBJ2-1,NA,TRBV11-2,TRBD2,CASSGLAGASNEQFF,TGTGCCAGCAGCGGGCTAGCGGGAGCCAGCAATGAGCAGTTCTTC
TRBJ1-1,NA,TRBV30,NA,CAWSGGLTTEAFF,TGTGCCTGGAGTGGAGGGCTTACCACTGAAGCTTTCTTT
TRBJ1-5,NA,TRBV19,TRBD1,CASSIGDRGFGQPQHF,TGTGCCAGTAGTATTGGGGACAGGGGATTCGGACAGCCCCAGCATTTT
TRBJ2-1,NA,TRBV5-1,TRBD1,CASISGTGDNEQFF,TGCGCCAGCATCTCCGGGACAGGGGACAATGAGCAGTTCTTC
TRBJ1-2,NA,TRBV3-1/TRBV3-2,NA,CASSLTWETNYGYTF,TGTGCCAGCAGCCTAACTTGGGAGACTAACTATGGCTACACCTTC
TRBJ1-1,NA,TRBV19,TRBD1,CASSIDQGAIDEAFF,TGTGCCAGTAGTATAGACCAGGGGGCTATTGATGAAGCTTTCTTT
TRBJ1-5,NA,TRBV9,TRBD1,CASSVGTGGGQPQHF,TGTGCCAGCAGCGTAGGGACAGGAGGTGGTCAGCCCCAGCATTTT
TRBJ2-2,NA,TRBV7-2,NA,CASSSQGTGELFF,TGTGCCAGCAGTTCCCAGGGGACCGGGGAGCTGTTTTTT
TRBJ1-1,NA,TRBV5-1,NA,CASSLTVDTEAFF,TGCGCCAGCAGCCTTACGGTGGACACTGAAGCTTTCTTT
TRBJ2-7,NA,TRBV9,TRBD1,CASSAGTGGYEQYF,TGTGCCAGCAGCGCAGGGACAGGGGGCTACGAGCAGTACTTC
TRBJ2-1,NA,TRBV15,NA,CATSRDLVALNEQFF,TGTGCCACCAGCAGAGATTTGGTAGCTTTGAATGAGCAGTTCTTC
TRBJ1-4,NA,TRBV2,NA,CASRPGVGPNEKLFF,TGTGCCAGCAGACCCGGTGTGGGGCCTAATGAAAAACTGTTTTTT
TRBJ1-3,NA,TRBV3-1/TRBV3-2,TRBD1,CASSRPGTGTSSGNTIYF,TGTGCCAGCAGCCGTCCCGGGACAGGGACGAGCTCTGGAAACACCATATATTTT
TRBJ2-5,NA,TRBV5-4,TRBD2,CASTPSLGLGGRAETQYF,TGTGCCAGCACGCCGTCGTTAGGCTTGGGAGGGCGAGCAGAGACCCAGTACTTC